The subject of this entry is one T cell receptor beta chain. The entry originates in a study of blood T cell repertoires in COVID-19. Unmatched junction bases numbered 7, after V lost 5 bases and J lost 1 base. The CDR3 consists of 15 residues. Per germline, CDR1 MDHEN and CDR2 SYDVKM. Using immunoSEQ multiplex PCR, the repertoire was profiled, and TCRdb retains in-frame clones only, with some absent. The repertoire holds around 250,000 clones, with 75% to 90% as singletons. The chain couples TRBV28 to TRBJ2-5; 7 positions agree with TRBD1. This TCR came from a woman in her 40s who had recovered from COVID-19. The sequenced sample was peripheral blood. CDR3 bases: TGTGCCAGCAGTGAAAGGGGGCTGGCCCAAGAGACCCAGTACTTC. It codes for CASSERGLAQETQYF.